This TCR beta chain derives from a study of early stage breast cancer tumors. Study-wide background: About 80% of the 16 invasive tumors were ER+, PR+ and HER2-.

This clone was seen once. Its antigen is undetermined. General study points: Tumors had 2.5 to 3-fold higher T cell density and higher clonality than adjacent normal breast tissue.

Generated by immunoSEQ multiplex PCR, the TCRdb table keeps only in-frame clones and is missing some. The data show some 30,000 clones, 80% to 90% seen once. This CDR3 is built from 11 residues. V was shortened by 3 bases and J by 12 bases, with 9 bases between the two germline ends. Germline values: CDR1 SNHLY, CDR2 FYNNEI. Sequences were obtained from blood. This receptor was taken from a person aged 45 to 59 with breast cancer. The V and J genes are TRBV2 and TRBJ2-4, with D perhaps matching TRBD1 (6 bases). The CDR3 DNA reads TGTGCCAGCAGTGAGACAGGAGGTCAGTACTTC. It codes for CASSETGGQYF.